This T cell receptor (beta chain) was sequenced in a study of T-cell reconstitution after alpha-beta-depleted transplantation in children (dated by TCRdb to about 2016). Study-level background: Using TCR repertoire profiling, the study quantitatively followed how T-cell immune reconstitution unfolded in children after TCRalphabeta/CD19-depleted allogeneic hematopoietic cell transplantation.

From cysteine to phenylalanine, the CDR3 is 14 amino acids long. The sequence is cut down to CDR3 DNA, 42 bases in frame from base 1. The V end loses 6 bases and the J end loses 2 bases, and a stretch of 14 bases separates them. The germline V gene supplies CDR1 SGHRS and CDR2 YFSETQ. This clonotype was observed a handful of times. The antigen it recognizes is unknown. Nothing much larger sits one base from this clone, and base qualities are not available. Library method: PCR. This sample was sequenced with an Illumina HiSeq 2500. To normalize quantification of the TCRbeta repertoire, the TCR libraries were built with molecular barcoding that relied on unique molecular identifiers. TCRdb applied fastp at Q25 and MiXCR to the public reads, then kept only in-frame beta chains. Rows matching on CDR3 protein sequence are summarized as one entry with the most common DNA and genes. This sample holds about 610,000 distinct CDR3 sequences; over 9.5% were observed only once. Around 4% of the sample rests with the top ten.

The V gene is TRBV5-1 and the J gene is TRBJ2-5, with a weak D call of TRBD2 (5 bases match). The sample was PBMCs from the stem cell graft donor, taken from the stem cell graft. The sequence was obtained from a human donor who donated a stem cell graft to a child with acute myeloid leukemia. The bases are TGCGCCAGCATGGAACCGGGGATTCAAGAGACCCAGTACTTC. It translates to CASMEPGIQETQYF. The full variable domain, completed from the reference TRBV5-1 and TRBJ2-5 proteins outside the CDR3, reads KAGVTQTPRYLIKTRGQQVTLSCSPISGHRSVSWYQQTPGQGLQFLFEYFSETQRNKGNFPGRFSGRQFSNSRSEMNVSTLELGDSALYLCASMEPGIQETQYFGPGTRLLVL.